A selection of T cell receptor beta chains follows, all from one sample in a study of blood T cell repertoires in COVID-19. Assay used: immunoSEQ multiplex PCR; TCRdb lists only in-frame clones, some missing. The sample has about 300,000 clones; roughly 80% are singletons. Sequencing input: peripheral blood. Source of these receptors: a human donor with COVID-19, enrolled during active disease. The donor label of this sample is uncertain. CDR3s include the opening cysteine and the closing phenylalanine or tryptophan. D genes are given only for firm matches. Clone size is not always given. Where it is, it says once, few, many or a class for expanded clones.

cdr3_aa: CAISDGTSYEQYF; cdr3_nt: TGTGCCATCAGTGATGGTACTAGTTACGAGCAGTACTTC; d_call: .; v_call: TRBV10-3; clone_size: once; j_call: TRBJ2-7
cdr3_aa: CASSLTGRGDTQYF; cdr3_nt: TGTGCCAGCAGCTTGACAGGGAGGGGAGATACGCAGTATTTT; d_call: .; v_call: TRBV5-5; clone_size: .; j_call: TRBJ2-3
cdr3_aa: CASSIDRVTSPLHF; cdr3_nt: TGTGCCAGCAGCATCGACAGGGTGACTTCACCCCTCCACTTT; d_call: TRBD1; v_call: TRBV28; clone_size: once; j_call: TRBJ1-6
cdr3_aa: CASSLKPGGVGQPQHF; cdr3_nt: TGTGCCAGCAGCTTGAAGCCAGGGGGCGTGGGACAGCCCCAGCATTTT; d_call: TRBD1; v_call: TRBV5-6; clone_size: few; j_call: TRBJ1-5
cdr3_aa: CASSFGSRVNTEAFF; cdr3_nt: TGTGCCAGCAGTTTTGGGTCCAGGGTGAACACTGAAGCTTTCTTT; d_call: .; v_call: TRBV5-5; clone_size: .; j_call: TRBJ1-1
cdr3_aa: CASSARRVKGADTQYF; cdr3_nt: TGTGCCAGCAGTGCACGCAGGGTAAAAGGCGCAGATACGCAGTATTTT; d_call: .; v_call: TRBV6-1; clone_size: .; j_call: TRBJ2-3
cdr3_aa: CATSSGTSGSGYQETQYF; cdr3_nt: TGTGCCACCAGCAGTGGGACTAGCGGGTCAGGGTACCAAGAGACCCAGTACTTC; d_call: TRBD2; v_call: TRBV15; clone_size: .; j_call: TRBJ2-5
cdr3_aa: CASSFPWQGPDTQYF; cdr3_nt: TGTGCCAGCAGCTTCCCCTGGCAGGGCCCAGATACGCAGTATTTT; d_call: .; v_call: TRBV5-4; clone_size: .; j_call: TRBJ2-3
cdr3_aa: CASSRRTGEDDYGYTF; cdr3_nt: TGTGCCAGCAGCAGAAGGACAGGGGAAGATGACTATGGCTACACCTTC; d_call: TRBD1; v_call: TRBV9; clone_size: .; j_call: TRBJ1-2
cdr3_aa: CASSYSGRGDGNTIYF; cdr3_nt: TGTGCCAGCAGTTACTCAGGGAGGGGGGATGGAAACACCATATATTTT; d_call: .; v_call: TRBV6-5; clone_size: .; j_call: TRBJ1-3
cdr3_aa: CATSRVSGRGTDTQYF; cdr3_nt: TGTGCCACCAGCAGAGTTAGCGGGAGGGGAACAGATACGCAGTATTTT; d_call: TRBD2; v_call: TRBV15; clone_size: .; j_call: TRBJ2-3
cdr3_aa: CATAGTSGRAEETQYF; cdr3_nt: TGTGCCACCGCAGGGACTAGCGGGAGGGCCGAGGAGACCCAGTACTTC; d_call: TRBD2; v_call: TRBV24-1; clone_size: .; j_call: TRBJ2-5
cdr3_aa: CASSLVTGTEAFF; cdr3_nt: TGTGCCAGCAGCTTAGTCACGGGCACTGAAGCTTTCTTT; d_call: .; v_call: TRBV11-3; clone_size: .; j_call: TRBJ1-1
cdr3_aa: CASSRDRVGQYF; cdr3_nt: TGTGCCAGCAGCCGGGACAGGGTGGGGCAGTACTTC; d_call: TRBD1; v_call: TRBV2; clone_size: .; j_call: TRBJ2-7
cdr3_aa: CASSYSIGTNYNEQFF; cdr3_nt: TGTGCCAGCAGTTACTCGATCGGGACAAACTACAATGAGCAGTTCTTC; d_call: .; v_call: TRBV6-2/TRBV6-3; clone_size: .; j_call: TRBJ2-1
cdr3_aa: CASSQDRVNEQFF; cdr3_nt: TGCGCCAGCAGCCAAGACCGAGTTAATGAGCAGTTCTTC; d_call: .; v_call: TRBV4-3; clone_size: .; j_call: TRBJ2-1
cdr3_aa: CASSSGRDRVGTEAFF; cdr3_nt: TGTGCCAGCAGCTCCGGACGAGACAGGGTAGGCACTGAAGCTTTCTTT; d_call: TRBD1; v_call: TRBV11-3; clone_size: once; j_call: TRBJ1-1
cdr3_aa: CASSFDSNNEQFF; cdr3_nt: TGCGCCAGCAGTTTCGACAGTAACAATGAGCAGTTCTTC; d_call: .; v_call: TRBV5-1; clone_size: few; j_call: TRBJ2-1
cdr3_aa: CASTTVPSNQPQHF; cdr3_nt: TGTGCCAGCACCACGGTCCCTAGCAATCAGCCCCAGCATTTT; d_call: .; v_call: TRBV2; clone_size: .; j_call: TRBJ1-5
cdr3_aa: CASSLSAGAAHTGELFF; cdr3_nt: TGTGCCAGCAGTTTATCTGCAGGGGCGGCACACACCGGGGAGCTGTTTTTT; d_call: .; v_call: TRBV27; clone_size: .; j_call: TRBJ2-2
cdr3_aa: CASSLLGLAGEETQYF; cdr3_nt: TGCGCCAGCAGCCTATTGGGACTAGCGGGAGAAGAGACCCAGTACTTC; d_call: TRBD2; v_call: TRBV5-1; clone_size: .; j_call: TRBJ2-5
cdr3_aa: CASSLLGGENIQYF; cdr3_nt: TGTGCCAGCAGCTTACTAGGGGGCGAAAACATTCAGTACTTC; d_call: TRBD1; v_call: TRBV7-3; clone_size: .; j_call: TRBJ2-4
cdr3_aa: CASSSVLANYGYTF; cdr3_nt: TGTGCCAGTAGTTCCGTACTAGCTAACTATGGCTACACCTTC; d_call: .; v_call: TRBV19; clone_size: .; j_call: TRBJ1-2
cdr3_aa: CATSDVAVNSPLHF; cdr3_nt: TGTGCCACCAGTGATGTGGCAGTCAATTCACCCCTCCACTTT; d_call: .; v_call: TRBV24-1; clone_size: .; j_call: TRBJ1-6
cdr3_aa: CASSLLPGGYGYTF; cdr3_nt: TGTGCCAGCAGCTTACTACCGGGGGGGTATGGCTACACCTTC; d_call: .; v_call: TRBV7-3; clone_size: .; j_call: TRBJ1-2
cdr3_aa: CASRTRQGRQPQHF; cdr3_nt: TGTGCCAGCAGGACCAGACAGGGTCGTCAGCCCCAGCATTTT; d_call: TRBD1; v_call: TRBV6-5; clone_size: .; j_call: TRBJ1-5
cdr3_aa: CAWSVWDNWESGANVLTF; cdr3_nt: TGTGCCTGGAGTGTGTGGGACAATTGGGAGTCTGGGGCCAACGTCCTGACTTTC; d_call: .; v_call: TRBV30; clone_size: .; j_call: TRBJ2-6
cdr3_aa: CASSLFQGAPGELFF; cdr3_nt: TGTGCCAGCAGCTTATTCCAGGGGGCGCCCGGGGAGCTGTTTTTT; d_call: TRBD1; v_call: TRBV7-2; clone_size: once; j_call: TRBJ2-2
cdr3_aa: CASSLPGTTYEQYF; cdr3_nt: TGTGCCAGCTCCCTCCCCGGGACAACTTACGAGCAGTACTTC; d_call: .; v_call: TRBV28; clone_size: .; j_call: TRBJ2-7
cdr3_aa: CAARLGQGEAGELFF; cdr3_nt: TGTGCCGCTCGGTTAGGACAGGGGGAGGCCGGGGAGCTGTTTTTT; d_call: TRBD1; v_call: TRBV10-3; clone_size: .; j_call: TRBJ2-2
cdr3_aa: CASSLESEEKLFF; cdr3_nt: TGCGCCAGCAGCTTGGAGAGTGAGGAAAAACTGTTTTTT; d_call: .; v_call: TRBV5-1; clone_size: few; j_call: TRBJ1-4
cdr3_aa: CASRGVGGGQETQYF; cdr3_nt: TGTGCCAGCAGGGGAGTGGGGGGAGGTCAGGAGACCCAGTACTTC; d_call: .; v_call: TRBV6-5; clone_size: .; j_call: TRBJ2-5
cdr3_aa: CASSIPGQSSYEQYF; cdr3_nt: TGTGCCAGTAGTATACCGGGACAGAGCTCCTACGAGCAGTACTTC; d_call: TRBD1; v_call: TRBV19; clone_size: .; j_call: TRBJ2-7
cdr3_aa: CASRAGTGGSANYGYTF; cdr3_nt: TGTGCCAGCAGGGCCGGGACAGGGGGGTCGGCTAACTATGGCTACACCTTC; d_call: TRBD1; v_call: TRBV9; clone_size: .; j_call: TRBJ1-2
cdr3_aa: CASSTLRETTDTQYF; cdr3_nt: TGTGCCAGCAGCACCTTACGGGAAACGACGGATACGCAGTATTTT; d_call: .; v_call: TRBV5-6; clone_size: few; j_call: TRBJ2-3
cdr3_aa: CASSPLGRGRDQPQHF; cdr3_nt: TGTGCCAGCAGTCCCCTAGGAAGGGGAAGGGATCAGCCCCAGCATTTT; d_call: .; v_call: TRBV27; clone_size: .; j_call: TRBJ1-5
cdr3_aa: CASSYPYRATDTQYF; cdr3_nt: TGTGCCAGCAGTTACCCCTACAGAGCCACAGATACGCAGTATTTT; d_call: .; v_call: TRBV6-2/TRBV6-3; clone_size: .; j_call: TRBJ2-3
cdr3_aa: CSAGVWNTEAFF; cdr3_nt: TGCAGCGCAGGGGTCTGGAACACTGAAGCTTTCTTT; d_call: .; v_call: TRBV29-1; clone_size: .; j_call: TRBJ1-1
cdr3_aa: CASRVGQTFGEQYF; cdr3_nt: TGTGCCAGCAGAGTTGGGCAGACGTTCGGCGAGCAGTACTTC; d_call: .; v_call: TRBV28; clone_size: few; j_call: TRBJ2-7